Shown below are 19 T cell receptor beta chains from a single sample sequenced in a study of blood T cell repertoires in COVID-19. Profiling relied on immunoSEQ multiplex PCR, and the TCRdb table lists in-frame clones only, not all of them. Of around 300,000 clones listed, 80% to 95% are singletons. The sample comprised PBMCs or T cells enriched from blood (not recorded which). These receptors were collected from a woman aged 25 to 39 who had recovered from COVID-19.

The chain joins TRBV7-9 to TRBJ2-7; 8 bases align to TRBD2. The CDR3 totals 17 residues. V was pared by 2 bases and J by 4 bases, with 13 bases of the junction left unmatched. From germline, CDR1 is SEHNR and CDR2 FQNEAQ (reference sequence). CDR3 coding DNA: TGTGCCAGCAGCTTATCTGGTGGGCCAGCGGGAGTTTACGAGCAGTACTTC. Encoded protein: CASSLSGGPAGVYEQYF.

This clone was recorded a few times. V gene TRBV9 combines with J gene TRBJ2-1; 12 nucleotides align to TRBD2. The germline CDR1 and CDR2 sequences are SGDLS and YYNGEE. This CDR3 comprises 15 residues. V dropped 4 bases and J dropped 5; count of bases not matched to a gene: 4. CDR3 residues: CASSLPSGRDNEQFF. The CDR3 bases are TGTGCCAGCAGCCTCCCTAGCGGGAGGGACAATGAGCAGTTCTTC.

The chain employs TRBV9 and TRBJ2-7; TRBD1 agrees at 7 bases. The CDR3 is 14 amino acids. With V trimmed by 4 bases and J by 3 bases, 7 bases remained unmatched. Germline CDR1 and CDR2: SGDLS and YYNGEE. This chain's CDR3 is CASSQTGQSYEQYF. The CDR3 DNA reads TGTGCCAGCAGCCAAACGGGACAGAGCTACGAGCAGTACTTC.

This CDR3 reads CASSQARTARAPSPPYNEQFF. CDR3 nucleotides: TGTGCCAGCAGCCAAGCACGGACTGCCCGAGCTCCTAGTCCGCCCTACAATGAGCAGTTCTTC. V and J are TRBV3-1 (or the pseudogene TRBV3-2) and TRBJ2-1; D might be TRBD2 (5 bases). CDR3 length: 21 amino acids. Trimming removed 1 base at V and 2 bases at J, with 27 bases between. The germline gives CDR1 LGHDT, CDR2 YNNKEL (reference sequence).

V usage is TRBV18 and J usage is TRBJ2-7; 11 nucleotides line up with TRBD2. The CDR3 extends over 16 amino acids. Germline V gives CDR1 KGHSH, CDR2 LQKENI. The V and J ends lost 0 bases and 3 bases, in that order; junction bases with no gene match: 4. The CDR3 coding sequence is TGTGCCAGCTCACCACCGTCACTAGCGGGAGACTACGAGCAGTACTTC. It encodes CASSPPSLAGDYEQYF.

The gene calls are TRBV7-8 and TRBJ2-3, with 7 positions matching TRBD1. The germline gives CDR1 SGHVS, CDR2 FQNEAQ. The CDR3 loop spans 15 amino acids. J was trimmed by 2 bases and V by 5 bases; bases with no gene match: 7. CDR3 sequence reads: CASSGRTGLTDTQYF. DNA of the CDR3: TGTGCCAGCAGCGGACGGACAGGACTCACAGATACGCAGTATTTT.

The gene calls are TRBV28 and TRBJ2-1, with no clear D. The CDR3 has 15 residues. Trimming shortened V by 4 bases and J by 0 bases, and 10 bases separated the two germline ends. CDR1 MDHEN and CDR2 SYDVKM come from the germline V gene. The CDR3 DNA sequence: TGTGCCAGCAGTTCCCGGTCGAGCTCCTACAATGAGCAGTTCTTC. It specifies CASSSRSSSYNEQFF.

The CDR3 DNA follows: TGTGCCAGCAGTTTATGGAAGGGGGACCGCACCGAGCAGTACTTC. This translates into CASSLWKGDRTEQYF. This chain joins TRBV28 and TRBJ2-7; possible D gene TRBD1, 6 bases. Deletions cut 0 bases from V and 6 bases from J, with 15 bases between. Germline values: CDR1 MDHEN, CDR2 SYDVKM. CDR3 length: 15 residues.

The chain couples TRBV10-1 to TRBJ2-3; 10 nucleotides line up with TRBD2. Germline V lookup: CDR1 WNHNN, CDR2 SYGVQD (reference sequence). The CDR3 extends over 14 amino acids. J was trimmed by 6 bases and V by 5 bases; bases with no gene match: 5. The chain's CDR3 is CASSLAGGLDTQYF. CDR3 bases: TGCGCCAGCAGTTTAGCGGGAGGTCTGGATACGCAGTATTTT.

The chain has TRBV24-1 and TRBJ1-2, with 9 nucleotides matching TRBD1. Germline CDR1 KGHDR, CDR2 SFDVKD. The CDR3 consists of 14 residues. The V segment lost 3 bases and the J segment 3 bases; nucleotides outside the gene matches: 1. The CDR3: CATSDGQGYYGYTF. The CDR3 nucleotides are TGTGCCACCAGTGATGGACAGGGGTACTATGGCTACACCTTC.

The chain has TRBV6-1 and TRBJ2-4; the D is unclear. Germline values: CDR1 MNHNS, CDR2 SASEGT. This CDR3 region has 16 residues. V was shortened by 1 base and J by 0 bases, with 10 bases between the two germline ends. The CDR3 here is CASSEGPLLAKNIQYF. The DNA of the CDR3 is TGTGCCAGCAGTGAAGGTCCCCTCTTAGCCAAAAACATTCAGTACTTC.

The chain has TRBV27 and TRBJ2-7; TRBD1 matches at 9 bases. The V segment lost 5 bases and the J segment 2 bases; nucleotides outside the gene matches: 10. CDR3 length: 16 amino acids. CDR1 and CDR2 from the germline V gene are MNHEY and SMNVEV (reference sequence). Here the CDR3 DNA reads TGTGCCAGCAGTGGACAGGGGTATGCGGGAGCCTACGAGCAGTACTTC. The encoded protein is CASSGQGYAGAYEQYF.

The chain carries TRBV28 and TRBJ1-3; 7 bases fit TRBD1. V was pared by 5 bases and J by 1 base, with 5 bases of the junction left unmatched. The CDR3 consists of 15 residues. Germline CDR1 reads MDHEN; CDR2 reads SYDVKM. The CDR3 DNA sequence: TGTGCCAGCAGTCCCCCACAGGGGTCTGGAAACACCATATATTTT. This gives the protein CASSPPQGSGNTIYF.

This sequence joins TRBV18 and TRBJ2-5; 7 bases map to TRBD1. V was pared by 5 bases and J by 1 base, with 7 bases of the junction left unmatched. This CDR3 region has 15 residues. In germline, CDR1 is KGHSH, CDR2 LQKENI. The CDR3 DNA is TGTGCCAGCTCAGAACAGGGGAACCGCCAAGAGACCCAGTACTTC. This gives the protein CASSEQGNRQETQYF.

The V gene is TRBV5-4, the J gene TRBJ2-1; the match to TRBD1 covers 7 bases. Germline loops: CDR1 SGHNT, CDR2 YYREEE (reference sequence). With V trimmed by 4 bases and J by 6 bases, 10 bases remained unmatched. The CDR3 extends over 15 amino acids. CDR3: CASSLMTGQGNEQFF. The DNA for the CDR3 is TGTGCCAGCAGCCTCATGACAGGGCAGGGCAATGAGCAGTTCTTC.

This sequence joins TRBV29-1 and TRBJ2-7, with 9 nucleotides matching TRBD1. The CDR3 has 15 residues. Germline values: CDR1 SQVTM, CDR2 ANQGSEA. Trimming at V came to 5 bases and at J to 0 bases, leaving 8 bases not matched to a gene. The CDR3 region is CSVHPGQGSSYEQYF. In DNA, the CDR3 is TGCAGCGTTCACCCCGGACAGGGGAGCTCCTACGAGCAGTACTTC.

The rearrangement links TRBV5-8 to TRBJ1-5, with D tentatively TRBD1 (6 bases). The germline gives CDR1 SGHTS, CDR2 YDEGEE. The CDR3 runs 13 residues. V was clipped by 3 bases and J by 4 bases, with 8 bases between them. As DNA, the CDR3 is TGTGCCAGCAGCTGGGGGCTGAATCAGCCCCAGCATTTT. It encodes CASSWGLNQPQHF.

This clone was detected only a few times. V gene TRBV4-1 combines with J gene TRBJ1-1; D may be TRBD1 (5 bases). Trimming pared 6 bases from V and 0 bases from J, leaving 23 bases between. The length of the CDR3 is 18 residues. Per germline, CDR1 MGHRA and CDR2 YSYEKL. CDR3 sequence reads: CASRFGAGLGGMNTEAFF. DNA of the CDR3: TGCGCCAGCAGGTTCGGGGCTGGGCTTGGAGGGATGAACACTGAAGCTTTCTTT.

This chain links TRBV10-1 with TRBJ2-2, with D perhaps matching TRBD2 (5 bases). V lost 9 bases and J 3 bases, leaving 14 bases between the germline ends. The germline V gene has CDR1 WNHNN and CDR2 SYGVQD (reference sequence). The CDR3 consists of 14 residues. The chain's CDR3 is CARERTPYTGELFF. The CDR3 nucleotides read TGCGCCAGAGAGAGGACTCCTTACACCGGGGAGCTGTTTTTT.